This T cell receptor (beta chain) originates from a study of T cell responses to AZD1222 COVID-19 vaccine. The junction had 12 bases not matched to a gene; V was cut back by 3 bases and J by 4 bases. The CDR3 contains 17 residues. Germline V gene sequence: CDR1 SEHNR, CDR2 FQNEAQ (reference sequence). Broader study findings: Two AZD1222 administrations were followed by greater Spike-specific TCR breadth and depth. White British donors predominated, females outnumbered males, and clonal diversity was possibly underestimated. Sampling that yielded the repertoires occurred only after the peak T cell response.

This table comes from immunoSEQ multiplex PCR, and its TCRdb copy is limited to in-frame clones, with some not included. This table holds approximately 110,000 clones, more than 80% found once. Regarding this clone: Its antigen is undetermined.

The rearrangement uses TRBV7-9 and TRBJ1-2, with TRBD1 identical over 9 bases. The sample in question was peripheral blood, obtained 28 days after the second AZD1222 dose. The source is an adult who received the AZD1222 COVID-19 vaccine. CDR3 DNA sequence: TGTGCCAGCAGCTTGGAAACCTACAGGGGGCGCCTCTATGGCTACACCTTC. It translates to CASSLETYRGRLYGYTF.